Each of the 27 T cell receptor beta chains below was sequenced from the same sample in a study of blood T cell repertoires in COVID-19. Sequencing was performed with immunoSEQ multiplex PCR; in TCRdb, only in-frame clones are kept and a portion is missing. The top ten clones hold about 0.76% of a sample with 150,000 to 200,000 clones, around 95% of them seen once. Sequencing was done on a sample of peripheral blood. These receptors all come from a man aged 30-40 years with COVID-19, enrolled during active disease.

This chain uses TRBV12-5 with TRBJ2-2; 8 nucleotides agree with TRBD1. The CDR3 totals 14 residues. V lost 6 bases to trimming and J lost 4 bases; unmatched junction nucleotides: 4. Germline CDR1 LGHNT, CDR2 FRNRAP. In nucleotides, the CDR3 is TGTGCTAGTGGCCCTGGACAGGGCACCGGGGAGCTGTTTTTT. Amino acids: CASGPGQGTGELFF.

This chain links TRBV3-1 (or the pseudogene TRBV3-2) with TRBJ1-6; 7 nucleotides line up with TRBD1. J gave up 1 base and V 3 bases, and 3 bases lay outside the gene matches. This CDR3 spans 16 amino acids. Germline-derived CDR1 and CDR2 are LGHDT and YNNKEL (reference sequence). CDR3 in DNA: TGTGCCAGCAGCCAGAGACAGGGTTCCTATAATTCACCCCTCCACTTT. It yields the protein CASSQRQGSYNSPLHF.

The chain couples TRBV6-1 to TRBJ1-1, with D perhaps matching TRBD1 (5 bases). CDR1 and CDR2 from the germline V gene are MNHNS and SASEGT. V lost 3 bases and J 4 bases, leaving 12 bases between the germline ends. This CDR3 is built from 14 residues. CDR3 region: CASSDRDFRTEAFF. CDR3 sequence (DNA): TGTGCCAGCAGTGACAGGGATTTCCGCACTGAAGCTTTCTTT.

On this clone: This sample includes further DNA sequences coding for the same CDR3. The V gene is TRBV5-4, the J gene TRBJ1-3; possible D gene TRBD1, 5 bases. V was trimmed by 0 bases and J by 7 bases, leaving 8 bases between them. The CDR3 runs to 13 residues. Germline assignment: CDR1 SGHNT and CDR2 YYREEE (reference sequence). The CDR3 DNA sequence: TGTGCCAGCAGCTTGGCGGGGGGGAACACCATATATTTT. This gives the protein CASSLAGGNTIYF.

The CDR3: CASSHSVRGGANEQFF. The CDR3 coding sequence is TGTGCCAGCAGCCATTCGGTCCGCGGGGGGGCCAATGAGCAGTTCTTC. The rearrangement joins TRBV3-1 (or the pseudogene TRBV3-2) to TRBJ2-1; 9 bases fit TRBD2. The germline CDR1 and CDR2 sequences are LGHDT and YNNKEL (reference sequence). This CDR3 has 16 amino acids. V lost 3 bases, J lost 6 bases, and 9 bases stayed unmatched.

The chain is built from TRBV19 and TRBJ2-2, with 8 bases aligning to TRBD2. CDR1 is LNHDA, CDR2 SQIVND, per germline (reference sequence). The CDR3 is 16 amino acids. Trimming took 3 bases from V and 6 from J; bases not matched to a gene: 9. The DNA of the CDR3 is TGTGCCAGTAGTATTCTTTCCGGACTAGCTCCCGGGGAGCTGTTTTTT. Protein: CASSILSGLAPGELFF.

This rearrangement joins TRBV19 to TRBJ2-2; TRBD2 matches at 10 bases. This CDR3 region has 15 residues. From germline, CDR1 is LNHDA and CDR2 SQIVND (reference sequence). Unmatched junction bases numbered 6, after V lost 5 bases and J lost 6 bases. The CDR3: CASSPLAGDAGELFF. CDR3 nucleotides: TGTGCCAGTAGTCCCCTAGCGGGGGATGCCGGGGAGCTGTTTTTT.

The chain links TRBV19 to TRBJ1-2; 8 nucleotides agree with TRBD1. V was pared by 5 bases and J by 1 base, with 6 bases of the junction left unmatched. CDR3 length equals 15 residues. The germline V gene has CDR1 LNHDA and CDR2 SQIVND (reference sequence). In nucleotides, the CDR3 is TGTGCCAGTAGTGGACAGGGTACTCTTAACTATGGCTACACCTTC. This encodes CASSGQGTLNYGYTF.

This clone was found a few times. CDR3 nucleotides: TGTGCCAGCAGCTTAGCCGGCAGGGGGAACACAGATACGCAGTATTTT. Its translation: CASSLAGRGNTDTQYF. V and J are TRBV7-6 and TRBJ2-3; 7 nucleotides line up with TRBD1. Germline CDR1 reads SGHVS; CDR2 reads FNYEAQ. V gave up 0 bases and J gave up 2 bases; unmatched junction bases: 5. This CDR3 spans 16 amino acids.

CDR3 in DNA: TGCGCCAGCAGCTTTTTCGGACAGCTGTACAATGAGCAGTTCTTC. This translates into CASSFFGQLYNEQFF. V is TRBV5-1 and J is TRBJ2-1; possibly TRBD1 for D (6 bases). Germline-derived CDR1 and CDR2 are SGHRS and YFSETQ. CDR3 length: 15 residues. V was cut by 2 bases and J by 4 bases, with 13 bases left in between.

The chain has TRBV5-6 and TRBJ1-1; TRBD1 matches 9 bases. This CDR3 has 16 amino acids. Germline trimming cut 4 bases from V and 4 bases from J; bases unmatched to any gene: 11. Germline values: CDR1 SGHDT, CDR2 YYEEEE. Written as DNA, the CDR3 is TGTGCCAGCAGCCTAAGGAGCCTGACAGGGGGCACTGAAGCTTTCTTT. It is translated as CASSLRSLTGGTEAFF.

The gene calls are TRBV6-1 and TRBJ1-2, with D perhaps TRBD1 (5 bases). V was shortened by 4 bases and J by 0 bases, with 15 bases between the two germline ends. Per germline, CDR1 MNHNS and CDR2 SASEGT. The CDR3 length is 16 residues. CDR3 residues: CASSARGALPNYGYTF. DNA of the CDR3: TGTGCCAGCAGTGCGCGCGGGGCCCTCCCTAACTATGGCTACACCTTC.

The chain is built from TRBV7-3 and TRBJ2-3; 12 bases map to TRBD2. V dropped 5 bases and J dropped 4; count of bases not matched to a gene: 13. Germline loops: CDR1 SGHTA, CDR2 FQGTGA. This CDR3 comprises 18 residues. CDR3 region: CASSVNPPSGGAADTQYF. The DNA of the CDR3 is TGTGCCAGCAGCGTCAACCCCCCTAGCGGGGGGGCCGCAGATACGCAGTATTTT.

The chain carries TRBV6-5 and TRBJ2-7; D gene uncertain. The germline V and J ends were trimmed by 6 bases and 1 base, with 16 bases remaining between them. CDR3 length: 15 residues. Looked up from germline, CDR1 is MNHEY and CDR2 is SVGAGI. CDR3 DNA sequence: TGTGCCAGCAGCCCCCTCTCCCTCGGTTCCTACGAGCAGTACTTC. Its translation is CASSPLSLGSYEQYF.

The CDR3: CATSFSGSYEQYF. The DNA for the CDR3 is TGTGCCACCAGCTTCTCCGGGTCCTACGAGCAGTACTTC. The chain carries TRBV15 and TRBJ2-7; D ambiguous. This CDR3 is built from 13 residues. CDR1 is LNHNV and CDR2 is YYDKDF in the germline V gene (reference sequence). Deletions cut 5 bases from V and 1 base from J, with 9 bases between.

This chain connects TRBV5-1 to TRBJ1-2; the D gene is possibly TRBD1 (5 bases). V was trimmed by 2 bases and J by 8 bases, leaving 19 bases between them. The CDR3 extends over 15 amino acids. Germline CDR1 is SGHRS and CDR2 is YFSETQ. The CDR3 is CASSLRDPGGEGYTF. The CDR3 DNA is TGCGCCAGCAGCTTACGGGACCCCGGCGGGGAGGGCTACACCTTC.

Here the CDR3 reads CASRIDRVDTEAFF. Written as DNA, the CDR3 is TGTGCCAGTAGAATCGACAGGGTGGACACTGAAGCTTTCTTT. The chain recombines TRBV19 with TRBJ1-1; the match to TRBD1 covers 7 bases. The junction had 7 bases not matched to a gene; V was cut back by 6 bases and J by 3 bases. This CDR3 comprises 14 residues. From germline, CDR1 is LNHDA and CDR2 SQIVND (reference sequence).

The V call is TRBV4-2, the J call TRBJ2-3; 8 bases line up with TRBD2. The germline V gene has CDR1 LGHNA and CDR2 YNFKEQ. V shed 5 bases and J 1 base; nucleotides not matched to a gene: 8. The CDR3 has 16 amino acids. CDR3 nucleotide sequence: TGTGCCAGCAGCTCGAGTGGGCGGGGGGGCACAGATACGCAGTATTTT. This sequence encodes CASSSSGRGGTDTQYF.

The chain links TRBV19 to TRBJ1-5, with 8 positions matching TRBD1. There are 15 residues in the CDR3. Germline V gene lookup returns CDR1 LNHDA and CDR2 SQIVND (reference sequence). Trimming at V came to 7 bases and at J to 4 bases, leaving 9 bases not matched to a gene. The CDR3 sequence is CASTGRGQVNQPQHF. CDR3 nucleotides: TGTGCCAGTACCGGAAGGGGACAGGTTAATCAGCCCCAGCATTTT.

V gene TRBV29-1 combines with J gene TRBJ1-2, with 9 bases aligning to TRBD1. The germline V gene has CDR1 SQVTM and CDR2 ANQGSEA. With 2 bases clipped from V and 8 bases from J, the junction kept 6 bases outside the gene matches. The CDR3 has 13 amino acids. The CDR3 spells CSVEPRDRVGYTF. The CDR3, as DNA: TGCAGCGTTGAACCTCGGGACAGGGTCGGCTACACCTTC.

V is TRBV5-1 and J is TRBJ1-1; weak D call: TRBD1 (6 bases). The germline CDR1 and CDR2 sequences are SGHRS and YFSETQ. Trimming shortened V by 4 bases and J by 1 base, and 14 bases separated the two germline ends. CDR3 size: 15 residues. The CDR3 DNA is TGCGCCAGCAGCACCGCGACAGGAGCGAACACTGAAGCTTTCTTT. Its protein product is CASSTATGANTEAFF.

J is TRBJ2-2 and V is TRBV5-5; 9 bases match TRBD2. Per the germline V gene, CDR1 is SGHKS and CDR2 is YYEKEE (reference sequence). The CDR3 runs to 16 residues. V was clipped by 4 bases and J by 1 base; unmatched bases: 5. CDR3 DNA sequence: TGTGCCAGCAGCCCGTCACTAGCGGGGAACACCGGGGAGCTGTTTTTT. It codes for CASSPSLAGNTGELFF. Based on the CDR3 plus reference TRBV5-5 and TRBJ2-2, the full variable domain is DAGVTQSPTHLIKTRGQQVTLRCSPISGHKSVSWYQQVLGQGPQFIFQYYEKEERGRGNFPDRFSARQFPNYSSELNVNALLLGDSALYLCASSPSLAGNTGELFFGEGSRLTVL.

This chain links TRBV2 with TRBJ2-5; TRBD2 aligns across 7 bases. Germline V CDR1 and CDR2: SNHLY, FYNNEI. This CDR3 has 11 amino acids. V shed 4 bases, J shed 7 bases, and the junction held 0 bases outside the gene matches. The DNA for the CDR3 is TGTGCCAGCAGTGCGGGAGGGACCCAGTACTTC. It translates to CASSAGGTQYF. Full variable domain (missing parts from reference TRBV2 and TRBJ2-5): EPEVTQTPSHQVTQMGQEVILRCVPISNHLYFYWYRQILGQKVEFLVSFYNNEISEKSEIFDDQFSVERPDGSNFTLKIRSTKLEDSAMYFCASSAGGTQYFGPGTRLLVL.

The V call is TRBV5-4, the J call TRBJ2-1, with D possibly TRBD2 on 7 matching bases. The CDR3 has 17 amino acids. Germline CDR1 is SGHNT and CDR2 is YYREEE (reference sequence). The germline V and J ends were trimmed by 4 bases and 1 base, with 18 bases remaining between them. Here the CDR3 reads CASSRRGASGSYNEQFF. DNA for the CDR3: TGTGCCAGCAGCCGCCGGGGGGCCTCCGGATCCTACAATGAGCAGTTCTTC. Variable domain in full (rest from reference TRBV5-4 and TRBJ2-1): ETGVTQSPTHLIKTRGQQVTLRCSSQSGHNTVSWYQQALGQGPQFIFQYYREEENGRGNFPPRFSGLQFPNYSSELNVNALELDDSALYLCASSRRGASGSYNEQFFGPGTRLTVL.

The CDR3 DNA reads as TGTGCCAGCAGCCTCGACAGTAACAATGAGCAGTTCTTC. Its translation is CASSLDSNNEQFF. This chain connects TRBV11-2 to TRBJ2-1; D is possibly TRBD1 (5 bases). Germline values: CDR1 SGHAT, CDR2 FQNNGV. V was pared by 5 bases and J by 5 bases, with 10 bases between. This CDR3 is 13 amino acids long.

V is TRBV13 and J is TRBJ2-4; 10 bases map to TRBD1. The germline V gene has CDR1 PRHDT and CDR2 FYEKMQ (reference sequence). Germline trimming cut 0 bases from V and 1 base from J; bases unmatched to any gene: 9. This CDR3 spans 19 amino acids. CDR3 sequence: CASSLGGTGVAVAKNIQYF. The CDR3 DNA reads TGTGCCAGCAGCTTAGGCGGGACAGGGGTAGCAGTCGCCAAAAACATTCAGTACTTC.

The chain couples TRBV14 to TRBJ2-7, with 14 bases matching TRBD2. The V gene's germline CDR1 is SGHDN and CDR2 FVKESK. Unmatched junction bases numbered 6, after V lost 4 bases and J lost 4 bases. The CDR3 is made up of 16 amino acids. The CDR3: CASSPRLAGGTYEQYF. CDR3 DNA: TGTGCCAGCAGCCCCCGACTAGCGGGGGGGACGTACGAGCAGTACTTC.